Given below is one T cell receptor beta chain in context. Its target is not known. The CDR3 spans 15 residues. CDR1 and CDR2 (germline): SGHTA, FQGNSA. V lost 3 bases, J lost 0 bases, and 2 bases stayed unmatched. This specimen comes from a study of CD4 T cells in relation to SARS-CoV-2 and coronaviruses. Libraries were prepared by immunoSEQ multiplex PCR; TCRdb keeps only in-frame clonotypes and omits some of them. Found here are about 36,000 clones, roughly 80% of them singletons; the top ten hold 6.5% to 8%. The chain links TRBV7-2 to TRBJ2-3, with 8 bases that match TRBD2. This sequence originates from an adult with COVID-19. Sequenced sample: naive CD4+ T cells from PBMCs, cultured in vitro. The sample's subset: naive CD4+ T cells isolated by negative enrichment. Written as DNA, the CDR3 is TGTGCCAGCAGCTTTGGCGGGAGGAGCACAGATACGCAGTATTTT. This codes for CASSFGGRSTDTQYF.